The clone carrying this T cell receptor (beta chain) was seen repeatedly, ten times or more. The antigen is unknown. Regarding time point: newly diagnosed GD, antithyroid drugs for less than 3 months. The authors made the TCR library using RNA they extracted from PBMCs. It was American Thyroid Association guidelines that determined Graves' disease diagnosis. Patient provenance is recorded as an endocrinology department in Xi'an, China. The data are from a study of regulatory T cells in long-lasting Graves disease. General study findings and limits: Favored gene segments in persistent disease were TRBV28, TRBJ1-2 and TRBJ2-5.

The germline V and J ends were trimmed by 3 bases and 6 bases, with 12 bases remaining between them. The CDR3 is 14 residues long. CDR3-region Arm-PCR and iRepertoire HTBI primers produced the TCR beta libraries. TCRdb reanalysed the multiplex PCR reads using MiXCR and keeps one entry per CDR3 protein. Among 600,000 to 650,000 distinct CDR3 sequences listed, under 20% were seen once. These sequences were also reported in another study, on T cells in Graves' hyperthyroidism and ophthalmopathy.

The TCR was taken from a young woman with Graves disease. The chain couples TRBV12-3 or TRBV12-4 to TRBJ2-1; D is perhaps TRBD1 (5 bases). The material was peripheral blood mononuclear cells (PBMCs), obtained at new diagnosis, from a patient treated with antithyroid drugs. The CDR3 region has the DNA TGTGCCAGCAGTTTGGCACTTCAGGGCAATGAGCAGTTCTTC. It codes for CASSLALQGNEQFF.